One and the same sample provided the 25 T cell receptor beta chains below, sequenced in a study of blood T cell repertoires in COVID-19. Assay used: immunoSEQ multiplex PCR; TCRdb lists only in-frame clones, some missing. In the table there are around 220,000 clones, under 90% of which are singletons. The specimen sequenced was peripheral blood. The receptor source for this set is a woman at least 80 years old with COVID-19, enrolled during active disease.

The chain carries TRBV6-5 and TRBJ2-7, with 7 bases lining up with TRBD1. The V and J ends lost 0 bases and 6 bases, in that order; junction bases with no gene match: 8. In germline, CDR1 is MNHEY, CDR2 SVGAGI. This CDR3 has 15 residues. CDR3 nucleotides: TGTGCCAGCAGTTACTCGTACAGAGGGGGCGGCGAGCAGTACTTC. Residues: CASSYSYRGGGEQYF.

The V call is TRBV6-6, the J call TRBJ1-1; 9 bases are shared with TRBD1. After removal of 4 bases from V and 4 bases from J, the junction contained 10 bases not matched to a gene. This CDR3 is 16 amino acids long. Germline lookup yields CDR1 MNHNY and CDR2 SVGAGI (reference sequence). CDR3 nucleotides: TGTGCCAGCAGTTTGGGACAGGGAATATCGGGCACTGAAGCTTTCTTT. Translation gives CASSLGQGISGTEAFF.

The CDR3 region is CASSEAGGVYEQYF. Written as DNA, the CDR3 is TGTGCCAGCAGTGAAGCCGGGGGGGTCTACGAGCAGTACTTC. V is TRBV6-1 and J is TRBJ2-7; TRBD2 aligns across 8 bases. The CDR3 spans 14 residues. Germline V gene data show CDR1 as MNHNS and CDR2 as SASEGT. V dropped 0 bases and J dropped 3; count of bases not matched to a gene: 1.

The chain is built from TRBV5-1 and TRBJ1-1; TRBD1 might be the D (5 bases). The V end was cut by 6 bases, the J end by 6 bases, with 18 bases between. Germline assignment: CDR1 SGHRS and CDR2 YFSETQ. CDR3 length: 14 residues. The CDR3 DNA reads as TGCGCCAGCATGTGGGGGGACGGTGATCCTGAAGCTTTCTTT. Protein: CASMWGDGDPEAFF. Looking up the rest from reference TRBV5-1 and TRBJ1-1 gives the full variable domain: KAGVTQTPRYLIKTRGQQVTLSCSPISGHRSVSWYQQTPGQGLQFLFEYFSETQRNKGNFPGRFSGRQFSNSRSEMNVSTLELGDSALYLCASMWGDGDPEAFFGQGTRLTVV.

This clone was counted only a few times. This chain connects TRBV6-6 to TRBJ1-6; TRBD1 matches 9 bases. Germline V lookup: CDR1 MNHNY, CDR2 SVGAGI (reference sequence). V lost 6 bases and J lost 11; bases outside the gene matches: 11. This CDR3 is 15 amino acids long. Here the CDR3 DNA reads TGTGCCAGCAGCCGACTCGGACAGGGGATCCCACCCCTCCACTTT. It specifies CASSRLGQGIPPLHF.

V and J are TRBV7-2 and TRBJ2-2; 7 positions match TRBD2. CDR1 is SGHTA, CDR2 FQGNSA, per germline. V trimming: 3 bases; J trimming: 4 bases; junction bases outside the gene matches: 11. The CDR3 is 17 amino acids. The CDR3: CASSLQAGEAGTGELFF. The CDR3 DNA is TGTGCCAGCAGCTTGCAGGCGGGGGAGGCGGGCACCGGGGAGCTGTTTTTT.

This chain links TRBV4-2 with TRBJ1-1, with a tentative D call TRBD1 (5 bases). The germline gives CDR1 LGHNA, CDR2 YNFKEQ. The CDR3 has 15 amino acids. V shed 4 bases and J shed 0 bases, with 12 bases lying between them. CDR3 bases: TGTGCCAGCAGCCTAGGGGAACATCTGAACACTGAAGCTTTCTTT. The encoded protein is CASSLGEHLNTEAFF.

A few counts support this clone. The chain carries TRBV27 and TRBJ2-5; D not certain. This CDR3 has 15 amino acids. CDR1 and CDR2 from the germline V gene are MNHEY and SMNVEV (reference sequence). The V gene lost 3 bases and the J gene lost 0 bases, with 11 bases spanning the gap. The CDR3 sequence: CASSFPRDNQETQYF. The CDR3, as DNA: TGTGCCAGCAGTTTTCCCCGCGACAACCAAGAGACCCAGTACTTC.

The V gene is TRBV5-1, the J gene TRBJ2-1; D uncertain. Germline V lookup: CDR1 SGHRS, CDR2 YFSETQ. The V end lost 4 bases, the J end lost 4 bases, and 21 bases lay between the germline ends. The CDR3 contains 17 residues. The CDR3 DNA reads as TGCGCCAGCAGCGGTGACACCGCCCTAAACCTGTACAATGAGCAGTTCTTC. Translation gives CASSGDTALNLYNEQFF.

The chain has TRBV10-2 and TRBJ1-5; no reliable D call. Germline values: CDR1 WSHSY, CDR2 SAAADI. V gave up 7 bases and J gave up 7 bases, with 14 bases separating them. The CDR3 has 13 amino acids. The CDR3 coding sequence is TGCGCCAGCACGGTCCAGGCAAGGCAGCCCCAGCATTTT. Amino acids: CASTVQARQPQHF.

This chain joins TRBV11-2 and TRBJ1-3; no definite D call. The CDR3 is made up of 17 amino acids. Germline CDR1 SGHAT, CDR2 FQNNGV. The V end was cut by 0 bases, the J end by 3 bases, with 15 bases between. The CDR3 region has the DNA TGTGCCAGCAGCTTAGATCTTGTACGGGATCTTGGAAACACCATATATTTT. Translating it yields CASSLDLVRDLGNTIYF.

J is TRBJ2-1 and V is TRBV11-2, with D possibly matching TRBD2 (5 bases). This CDR3 has 14 amino acids. Trimming cost V 4 bases and J 8 bases, with 15 bases left between them. The germline V gene has CDR1 SGHAT and CDR2 FQNNGV. CDR3 loop: CASSSWEFVYEQFF. The CDR3 DNA reads TGTGCCAGCAGCTCCTGGGAGTTTGTGTATGAGCAGTTCTTC.

Note on this clone: In the same sample, other DNA sequences code for this CDR3. The V call is TRBV29-1, the J call TRBJ2-2; 9 nucleotides line up with TRBD1. CDR1 is SQVTM and CDR2 is ANQGSEA in the germline V gene. The CDR3 length is 15 residues. With V trimmed by 5 bases and J by 1 base, 5 bases remained unmatched. CDR3 DNA: TGCAGCGTTCGCCGGGGACAGGGGAACACCGGGGAGCTGTTTTTT. Residues: CSVRRGQGNTGELFF.

The rearrangement joins TRBV7-3 to TRBJ1-1, with D perhaps TRBD1 (5 bases). The V end lost 3 bases, the J end lost 5 bases, and 10 bases lay between the germline ends. Looked up from germline, CDR1 is SGHTA and CDR2 is FQGTGA. There are 13 residues in the CDR3. The CDR3 DNA follows: TGTGCCAGCAGCTTGGCAGGGTTGACTGAAGCTTTCTTT. Residues: CASSLAGLTEAFF.

J is TRBJ2-7 and V is TRBV3-1 (or the pseudogene TRBV3-2), with D tentatively TRBD2 (5 bases). The germline CDR1 and CDR2 sequences are LGHDT and YNNKEL (reference sequence). This CDR3 has 16 residues. The V end lost 4 bases, the J end lost 7 bases, and 23 bases lay between the germline ends. For the CDR3, the DNA is TGTGCCAGCAGCCCAAGTCCTGACTACCTCCTGGGGGAGCAGTACTTC. Its translation is CASSPSPDYLLGEQYF.

The rearrangement links TRBV7-9 to TRBJ1-5; tentatively, D is TRBD1 (6 bases). This CDR3 has 17 amino acids. V shed 5 bases and J shed 0 bases, with 17 bases lying between them. Germline V gene sequence: CDR1 SEHNR, CDR2 FQNEAQ (reference sequence). CDR3 DNA sequence: TGTGCCAGCAGCCCCTTGGTTCAGGGGTATAGCAATCAGCCCCAGCATTTT. Translation: CASSPLVQGYSNQPQHF.

V and J are TRBV7-9 and TRBJ1-6, with 11 bases fitting TRBD1. Germline V gives CDR1 SEHNR, CDR2 FQNEAQ (reference sequence). This CDR3 contains 15 residues. Unmatched junction bases numbered 5, after V lost 4 bases and J lost 9 bases. The CDR3 region has the DNA TGTGCCAGCAGCTCGGACAGGGGGCGTTTTTCACCCCTCCACTTT. Amino acids: CASSSDRGRFSPLHF.

The CDR3 loop is CASSIEGAREKLFF. DNA for the CDR3: TGTGCCAGTAGCATTGAGGGGGCGAGGGAAAAACTGTTTTTT. The chain recombines TRBV19 with TRBJ1-4; the match to TRBD1 covers 7 bases. CDR3 size: 14 residues. The trim removed 6 bases at V and 8 bases at J, leaving 9 bases unmatched. Germline CDR1 and CDR2: LNHDA and SQIVND (reference sequence).

This chain joins TRBV5-1 and TRBJ2-1, with 10 positions matching TRBD2. The V gene end was trimmed by 3 bases and the J gene end by 9 bases; junction bases not matched to a gene: 12. From germline, CDR1 is SGHRS and CDR2 YFSETQ. CDR3 length: 16 amino acids. The CDR3 sequence is CASSYGLAGETGEQFF. CDR3 DNA: TGCGCCAGCAGCTATGGTCTAGCGGGAGAAACTGGTGAGCAGTTCTTC.

The J gene is TRBJ2-5, the V gene TRBV6-5; 7 positions match TRBD2. The CDR3 spans 15 residues. After removal of 6 bases from V and 7 bases from J, the junction contained 14 bases not matched to a gene. Germline loops: CDR1 MNHEY, CDR2 SVGAGI. The CDR3 DNA is TGTGCCAGCAGCGGGAGAGGGGACTACGCTGGGACCCAGTACTTC. Residues: CASSGRGDYAGTQYF.

V and J are TRBV7-2 and TRBJ2-3, with TRBD2 as a possible D gene (6 bases). V was shortened by 4 bases and J by 2 bases, with 10 bases between the two germline ends. Germline values: CDR1 SGHTA, CDR2 FQGNSA. This CDR3 is 14 amino acids long. This CDR3 is CASSSRDFTDTQYF. The CDR3 coding sequence is TGTGCCAGCAGCTCCCGGGACTTCACAGATACGCAGTATTTT. The whole variable domain, remainder taken from reference TRBV7-2 and TRBJ2-3, is GAGVSQSPSNKVTEKGKDVELRCDPISGHTALYWYRQSLGQGLEFLIYFQGNSAPDKSGLPSDRFSAERTGGSVSTLTIQRTQQEDSAVYLCASSSRDFTDTQYFGPGTRLTVL.

The count of this clone is one. The rearrangement uses TRBV7-9 and TRBJ2-2, with D possibly TRBD2 on 6 matching bases. The CDR3 runs to 14 residues. The V end was cut by 3 bases, the J end by 6 bases, with 11 bases between. CDR1 is SEHNR and CDR2 is FQNEAQ in the germline V gene (reference sequence). CDR3 in amino acids: CASSFPGVAGELFF. The CDR3 bases are TGTGCCAGCAGCTTTCCGGGGGTTGCCGGGGAGCTGTTTTTT.

This chain connects TRBV2 to TRBJ2-3; D is unclear. CDR1 SNHLY and CDR2 FYNNEI come from the germline V gene. Between the trimmed V and J ends, which lost 7 bases and 2 bases, there was a span of 10 bases. The length of the CDR3 is 13 residues. CDR3 amino acids: CASNPGYTDTQYF. The CDR3 DNA follows: TGTGCCAGCAACCCCGGTTACACAGATACGCAGTATTTT.

This chain connects TRBV6-5 to TRBJ2-7, with 9 bases that match TRBD1. The J segment lost 2 bases and the V segment lost 7 bases, leaving 6 bases of the junction unmatched. The CDR3 has 14 amino acids. Germline V lookup: CDR1 MNHEY, CDR2 SVGAGI. The CDR3 spells CASTPGQGTYEQYF. DNA of the CDR3: TGTGCCAGCACCCCGGGACAGGGAACCTACGAGCAGTACTTC.

The rearrangement joins TRBV7-6 to TRBJ2-1; a weak D match, TRBD2 (5 bases). The CDR3 totals 14 residues. Germline V CDR1 and CDR2: SGHVS, FNYEAQ. The ends were cut back, 5 bases at V and 4 bases at J, with 12 bases in the middle. CDR3 DNA: TGTGCCAGCAGCGCAAGCGGTCCGTACAATGAGCAGTTCTTC. Its translation is CASSASGPYNEQFF.